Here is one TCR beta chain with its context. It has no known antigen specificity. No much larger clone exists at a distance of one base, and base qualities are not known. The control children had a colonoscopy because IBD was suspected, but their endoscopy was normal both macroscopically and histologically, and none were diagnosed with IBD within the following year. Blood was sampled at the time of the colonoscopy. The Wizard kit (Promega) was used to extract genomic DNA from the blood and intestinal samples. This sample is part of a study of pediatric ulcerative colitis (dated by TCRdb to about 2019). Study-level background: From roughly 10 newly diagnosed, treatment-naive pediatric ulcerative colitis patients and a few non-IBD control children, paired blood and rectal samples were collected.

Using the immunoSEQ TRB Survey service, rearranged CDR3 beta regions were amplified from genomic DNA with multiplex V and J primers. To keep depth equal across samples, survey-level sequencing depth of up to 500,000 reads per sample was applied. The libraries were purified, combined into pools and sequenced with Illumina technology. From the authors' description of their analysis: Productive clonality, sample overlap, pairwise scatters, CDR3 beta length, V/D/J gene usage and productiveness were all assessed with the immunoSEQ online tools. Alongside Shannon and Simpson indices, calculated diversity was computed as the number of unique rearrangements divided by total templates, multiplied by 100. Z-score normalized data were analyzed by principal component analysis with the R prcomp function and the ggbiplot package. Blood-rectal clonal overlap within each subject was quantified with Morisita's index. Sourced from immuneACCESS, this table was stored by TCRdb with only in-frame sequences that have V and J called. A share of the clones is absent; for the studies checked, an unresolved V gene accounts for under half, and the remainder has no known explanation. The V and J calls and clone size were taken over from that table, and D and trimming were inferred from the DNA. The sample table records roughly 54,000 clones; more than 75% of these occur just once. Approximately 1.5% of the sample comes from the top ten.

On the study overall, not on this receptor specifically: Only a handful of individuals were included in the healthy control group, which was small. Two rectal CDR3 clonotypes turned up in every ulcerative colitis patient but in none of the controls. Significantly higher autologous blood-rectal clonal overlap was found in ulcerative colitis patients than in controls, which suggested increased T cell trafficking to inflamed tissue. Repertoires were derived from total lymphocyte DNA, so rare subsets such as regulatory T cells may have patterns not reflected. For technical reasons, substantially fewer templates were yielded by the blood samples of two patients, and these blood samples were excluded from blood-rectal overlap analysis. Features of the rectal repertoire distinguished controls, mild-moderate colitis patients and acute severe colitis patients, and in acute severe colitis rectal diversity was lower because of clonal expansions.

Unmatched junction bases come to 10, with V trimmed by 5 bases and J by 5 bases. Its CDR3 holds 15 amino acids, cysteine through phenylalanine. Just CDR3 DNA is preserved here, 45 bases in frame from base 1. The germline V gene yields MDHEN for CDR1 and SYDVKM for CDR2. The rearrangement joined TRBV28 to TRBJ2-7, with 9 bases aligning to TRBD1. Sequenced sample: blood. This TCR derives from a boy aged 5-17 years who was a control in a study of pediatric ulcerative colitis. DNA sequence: TGTGCCAGCAGTCTGCCGGGGACAGGGCTCAACGAGCAGTACTTC. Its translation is CASSLPGTGLNEQYF.